This T cell receptor (beta chain) was retrieved from a study of T cell repertoires in cytomegalovirus infection. Across the whole study: Matching HLA type and CMV infection were both indicated by public TCR beta signatures.

Study results and limitations: In two of eight donors, the top clonotype was HLA-C-restricted CMV-specific.

TCRdb passed the reads through MiXCR, listing each CDR3 protein once. The sample lists 400,000 to 600,000 distinct CDR3 sequences; under 45% were seen once. CDR3 length: 16 amino acids. Per germline, CDR1 MNHNY and CDR2 SVGAGI (reference sequence). The V gene lost 5 bases and the J gene lost 3 bases, with 16 bases spanning the gap. This clonotype was recorded a few times. The antigen is undetermined. V and J are TRBV6-6 and TRBJ1-4; no definite D call. The material was cultured PBMCs, obtained from culture after CMV antigen stimulation. The receptor's source is a human donor in good health (CMV status not recorded). Some clones in this sample may be carry-over from other donors' samples. The CDR3: CASSLTRGRANEKLFF. The CDR3 nucleotides are TGTGCCAGCAGTCTCACCCGCGGGAGGGCTAATGAAAAACTGTTTTTT.